A selection of T cell receptor beta chains follows, all from one sample in a study of blood T cell repertoires in COVID-19. Here immunoSEQ multiplex PCR was the method, and the copy in TCRdb shows in-frame clones only, minus some. This table has 270,000 or so clones, more than 75% appearing once. The specimen was PBMCs or T cells enriched from blood (not recorded which). These receptors came from a woman in her thirties or forties with acute COVID-19. CDR3s include the opening cysteine and the closing phenylalanine or tryptophan. Fields, in order: D gene, J gene, clone size, V gene, CDR3 DNA, CDR3 protein. D genes are given only for firm matches. Expanded clones are given a class, and other clones once, few, many or no size at all.

>TRBD2|TRBJ2-2|-|TRBV2
TGTGCCAGCAGCTCCGGGGGGAGGACCGGGGAGCTGTTTTTT
CASSSGGRTGELFF
>TRBD1|TRBJ1-1|-|TRBV6-5
TGTGCCAGCAGTTACACCCCGGGACAGTCGCACACTGAAGCTTTCTTT
CASSYTPGQSHTEAFF
>-|TRBJ2-1|-|TRBV7-9
TGTGCCAGCAGCCTACGCCTCTCTCGGGGGAGCTCCTACAATGAGCAGTTCTTC
CASSLRLSRGSSYNEQFF
>TRBD1|TRBJ1-2|-|TRBV7-6
TGTGCCAGCAGCTTGGGACAGGGGTCTGGCTATGGCTACACCTTC
CASSLGQGSGYGYTF
>TRBD1|TRBJ2-6|-|TRBV2
TGTGCCAGCAGGAGGGACAGGGATACTGGGGCCAACGTCCTGACTTTC
CASRRDRDTGANVLTF
>TRBD1|TRBJ2-1|-|TRBV5-1
TGCGCCAGCGGATTCGGGACAGCCTCCTACAATGAGCAGTTCTTC
CASGFGTASYNEQFF
>TRBD1|TRBJ1-2|-|TRBV24-1
TGTGCCACCAGTGATGTCAATTCCCGGGACAGAGTTGGCTACACCTTC
CATSDVNSRDRVGYTF
>TRBD2|TRBJ2-1|-|TRBV3-1/TRBV3-2
TGTGCCAGCAGCCAAGAGGGAGGGGAATGGAATGAGCAGTTCTTC
CASSQEGGEWNEQFF
>-|TRBJ2-1|-|TRBV9
TGTGCCAGCAGCGTAGCCCCCCAATACAATGAGCAGTTCTTC
CASSVAPQYNEQFF
>-|TRBJ2-7|-|TRBV5-5
TGTGCCAGCAGCTTGGTGACCCTTGGAGCCTACGAGCAGTACTTC
CASSLVTLGAYEQYF
>TRBD1|TRBJ2-2|-|TRBV7-3
TGTGCCAGCAGCCCTGGGACAGAAAACACCGGGGAGCTGTTTTTT
CASSPGTENTGELFF
>TRBD1|TRBJ1-6|-|TRBV30
TGTGCCTGGAGTGTAGGCAGGGGGCCCTTTCCCCTCCACTTT
CAWSVGRGPFPLHF
>-|TRBJ2-1|-|TRBV11-2
TGTGCCAGCAGCTTAGTGGGGCGCAGCTCCTACAATGAGCAGTTCTTC
CASSLVGRSSYNEQFF
>-|TRBJ1-2|-|TRBV6-1
TGTGCCAGCAGTGAAGCCGGGTGGGGGGCTAACTATGGCTACACCTTC
CASSEAGWGANYGYTF
>-|TRBJ1-2|-|TRBV28
TGTGCCAGCAGTTTTGGCAGGGACTATGGCTACACCTTC
CASSFGRDYGYTF
>TRBD2|TRBJ2-1|-|TRBV7-2
TGTGCCAGCAGCTTAGTTGGGACTAGTAAAGATGTTGAGCAGTTCTTC
CASSLVGTSKDVEQFF
>TRBD1|TRBJ1-2|once|TRBV10-3
TGTGCCATCAGTGATTCCGGGACAGTGTTAGAGATCTATGGCTACACCTTC
CAISDSGTVLEIYGYTF
>-|TRBJ2-2|-|TRBV7-2
TGTGCCAGCAGCTTTCAGGTCACCGGGGAGCTGTTTTTT
CASSFQVTGELFF